Listed below are T cell receptor beta chains from one sample, sequenced in a study of T cells in Graves' hyperthyroidism and ophthalmopathy. TCRdb recomputed calls from the multiplex PCR reads with MiXCR, one row per CDR3 protein. The table shows under 450,000 distinct CDR3 sequences, with approximately 18% occurring only once. The sequencing input was blood. These receptors originate from a woman aged 30 to 39 with Graves' hyperthyroidism that later progressed to Graves' ophthalmopathy. Both conserved end residues are part of each CDR3. Each record gives: V gene, J gene, clone size, D gene, CDR3 DNA, CDR3 protein. D genes are given only for firm matches. Size values are once, few and many counts, or a class for expanded clones, and some rows have none.

V gene: TRBV2
J gene: TRBJ1-1
clone size: many
D gene: TRBD1
CDR3 DNA: TGTGCCAGCAGTGAAGCAAAGACAGGGGTAAACACTGAAGCTTTCTTT
CDR3 protein: CASSEAKTGVNTEAFF

V gene: TRBV27
J gene: TRBJ1-1
clone size: many
D gene: .
CDR3 DNA: TGTGCCAGCAGTTTTGCCATCAACACTGAAGCTTTCTTT
CDR3 protein: CASSFAINTEAFF

V gene: TRBV4-1
J gene: TRBJ1-2
clone size: .
D gene: TRBD1
CDR3 DNA: TGCGCCAGCAGCCAAGTGGGACAGGGCCACTATGGCTACACCTTC
CDR3 protein: CASSQVGQGHYGYTF

V gene: TRBV12-3/TRBV12-4
J gene: TRBJ2-2
clone size: .
D gene: .
CDR3 DNA: TGTGCCAGCAGTTTACATGTCAGGTCCGGGGAGCTGTTTTTT
CDR3 protein: CASSLHVRSGELFF

V gene: TRBV19
J gene: TRBJ2-5
clone size: many
D gene: TRBD1
CDR3 DNA: TGTGCCAGTAGTATACAGGGGGACCGGGAGACCCAGTACTTC
CDR3 protein: CASSIQGDRETQYF

V gene: TRBV13
J gene: TRBJ2-6
clone size: .
D gene: .
CDR3 DNA: TGTGCCAGCAGGGGAGGGGGCTCTGGGGCCAACGTCCTGACTTTC
CDR3 protein: CASRGGGSGANVLTF

V gene: TRBV11-3
J gene: TRBJ2-2
clone size: .
D gene: TRBD1
CDR3 DNA: TGTGCCAGCAGCTTAGAGAGGGGGCCGGACACCGGGGAGCTGTTTTTT
CDR3 protein: CASSLERGPDTGELFF

V gene: TRBV30
J gene: TRBJ1-2
clone size: many
D gene: .
CDR3 DNA: TGTGCCTGGAGACAGTTCTATGGCTACACCTTC
CDR3 protein: CAWRQFYGYTF

V gene: TRBV4-1
J gene: TRBJ1-4
clone size: .
D gene: .
CDR3 DNA: TGTGCCAGCAGCCAAGATTTCGGGGATCAGGCTGAAAAACTGTTTTTT
CDR3 protein: CASSQDFGDQAEKLFF

V gene: TRBV7-8
J gene: TRBJ1-6
clone size: .
D gene: .
CDR3 DNA: TGTGCCAGCAGCTTCTCGGATATGAGCTCCCATAATTCACCCCTCCACTTT
CDR3 protein: CASSFSDMSSHNSPLHF

V gene: TRBV2
J gene: TRBJ2-7
clone size: few
D gene: .
CDR3 DNA: TGTGCCAGCAGTCCCGGGACTCCCAACTACGAGCAGTACTTC
CDR3 protein: CASSPGTPNYEQYF

V gene: TRBV7-9
J gene: TRBJ2-1
clone size: many
D gene: TRBD1
CDR3 DNA: TGTGCCAGCAGCCCTACTCCGGGACAGGGGGATGGTGAGCAGTTCTTC
CDR3 protein: CASSPTPGQGDGEQFF

V gene: TRBV12-3/TRBV12-4
J gene: TRBJ2-1
clone size: many
D gene: TRBD1
CDR3 DNA: TGTGCCAGCAATGACAGGGGTCAGCATGAGCAGTTCTTC
CDR3 protein: CASNDRGQHEQFF

V gene: TRBV10-3
J gene: TRBJ1-1
clone size: many
D gene: TRBD1
CDR3 DNA: TGTGCCACCGCGGCTCGGGACAGGTTGAACACTGAAGCTTTCTTT
CDR3 protein: CATAARDRLNTEAFF

V gene: TRBV10-3
J gene: TRBJ2-7
clone size: few
D gene: TRBD1
CDR3 DNA: TGTGCCATCAGTGAGGCCTGGACAGGGAAGCTGGACGAGCGGTACTTC
CDR3 protein: CAISEAWTGKLDERYF

V gene: TRBV12-3/TRBV12-4
J gene: TRBJ1-2
clone size: many
D gene: .
CDR3 DNA: TGTGCCAGCAGTCTCGGATCCAGGCAGGCTAACTATGGCTACACCTTC
CDR3 protein: CASSLGSRQANYGYTF

V gene: TRBV3-1
J gene: TRBJ2-1
clone size: many
D gene: TRBD1
CDR3 DNA: TGTGCCAGCAGCCAAGATATTCGAGGACAGGGCGGCTACAATGAGCAGTTCTTC
CDR3 protein: CASSQDIRGQGGYNEQFF

V gene: TRBV18
J gene: TRBJ1-1
clone size: many
D gene: TRBD1
CDR3 DNA: TGTGCCAGCTCACCACCCGGGACAGCGAACACTGAAGCTTTCTTT
CDR3 protein: CASSPPGTANTEAFF

V gene: TRBV6-5
J gene: TRBJ1-5
clone size: .
D gene: .
CDR3 DNA: TGTGCCAGCAGTTATTCAGGGAGCAATCAGCCCCAGCATTTT
CDR3 protein: CASSYSGSNQPQHF

V gene: TRBV5-1
J gene: TRBJ2-7
clone size: many
D gene: TRBD2
CDR3 DNA: TGCGCCAGCAGCCATGGACTAGCTTCGTACGAGCAGTACTTC
CDR3 protein: CASSHGLASYEQYF

V gene: TRBV30
J gene: TRBJ2-1
clone size: .
D gene: TRBD2
CDR3 DNA: TGTGCCTGGAGCGGACTAGCGGATGAGCAGTTCTTC
CDR3 protein: CAWSGLADEQFF

V gene: TRBV4-1
J gene: TRBJ2-7
clone size: .
D gene: TRBD2
CDR3 DNA: TGCGCCAGCAGCCAAGGGACTAGCGGGAGAAGCTCCTACGAGCAGTACTTC
CDR3 protein: CASSQGTSGRSSYEQYF

V gene: TRBV20-1
J gene: TRBJ2-3
clone size: few
D gene: TRBD2
CDR3 DNA: TGCAGTGCTGATAGCGGGAGGGCCGGAGATACGCAGTATTTT
CDR3 protein: CSADSGRAGDTQYF

V gene: TRBV12-3/TRBV12-4
J gene: TRBJ2-7
clone size: many
D gene: .
CDR3 DNA: TGTGCCAGCAGTTTAGAGGTCCGCTCCTACGAGCAGTACTTC
CDR3 protein: CASSLEVRSYEQYF

V gene: TRBV18
J gene: TRBJ1-1
clone size: many
D gene: .
CDR3 DNA: TGTGCCAGCTCACCAAGCCGGAGCACTGAAGCTTTCTTT
CDR3 protein: CASSPSRSTEAFF

V gene: TRBV20-1
J gene: TRBJ2-7
clone size: few
D gene: .
CDR3 DNA: TGCAGTGCTAGAGATGGGACGTTTAGCTCCTACGAGCAGTACTTC
CDR3 protein: CSARDGTFSSYEQYF

V gene: TRBV3-1
J gene: TRBJ2-7
clone size: .
D gene: TRBD2
CDR3 DNA: TGTGCCAGCAGCCAAGACCTCTTTCCGGGACTAGCGGGATTTGGGCAGTACTTC
CDR3 protein: CASSQDLFPGLAGFGQYF

V gene: TRBV11-1
J gene: TRBJ2-2
clone size: many
D gene: TRBD2
CDR3 DNA: TGTGCCAGCAGCCAAAACCAAGGCCTCGGGGGGGATTTAAACACCGGGGAGCTGTTTTTT
CDR3 protein: CASSQNQGLGGDLNTGELFF

V gene: TRBV7-2
J gene: TRBJ1-4
clone size: .
D gene: .
CDR3 DNA: TGTGCCAGCAGCCCCGAAGGGAGGAAACTGTTTTTT
CDR3 protein: CASSPEGRKLFF

V gene: TRBV20-1
J gene: TRBJ2-5
clone size: many
D gene: .
CDR3 DNA: TGCAGTGCTAGAGACGCGGCCCCACAGAGGATCGAGACCCAGTACTTC
CDR3 protein: CSARDAAPQRIETQYF

V gene: TRBV7-8
J gene: TRBJ2-2
clone size: many
D gene: .
CDR3 DNA: TGTGCCAGCAGCCCCCCAACCGGTACCGGGGAGCTGTTTTTT
CDR3 protein: CASSPPTGTGELFF

V gene: TRBV7-9
J gene: TRBJ2-4
clone size: .
D gene: .
CDR3 DNA: TGTGCCAGCAGCTTAGGGGTCGACATGGACAAAAACATTCAGTACTTC
CDR3 protein: CASSLGVDMDKNIQYF

V gene: TRBV19
J gene: TRBJ1-5
clone size: .
D gene: .
CDR3 DNA: TGTGCCAGTAGTATAGACCCACCGCCGCTCCTCCTCCAGCCCCAGCATTTT
CDR3 protein: CASSIDPPPLLLQPQHF

V gene: TRBV2
J gene: TRBJ2-2
clone size: many
D gene: .
CDR3 DNA: TGTGCCAGCAGTCGACTATCCGGACCCGGGGAGCTGTTTTTT
CDR3 protein: CASSRLSGPGELFF

V gene: TRBV20-1
J gene: TRBJ2-3
clone size: many
D gene: TRBD2
CDR3 DNA: TGCAGTGCTAGAGAACTAGCGGGAGGGTCCCCAGATACGCAGTATTTT
CDR3 protein: CSARELAGGSPDTQYF

V gene: TRBV7-9
J gene: TRBJ1-6
clone size: many
D gene: .
CDR3 DNA: TGTGCCAGCAGCTATTCCCCCAGCTCCTATAATTCACCCCTCCACTTT
CDR3 protein: CASSYSPSSYNSPLHF

V gene: TRBV2
J gene: TRBJ1-5
clone size: many
D gene: .
CDR3 DNA: TGTGCCAGCAGTGGGGGGGTTGACCAGCCCCAGCATTTT
CDR3 protein: CASSGGVDQPQHF

V gene: TRBV6-1
J gene: TRBJ1-5
clone size: .
D gene: .
CDR3 DNA: TGTGCCAGCAGTGAAATGGGGGTTGGCAATCAGCCCCAGCATTTT
CDR3 protein: CASSEMGVGNQPQHF

V gene: TRBV3-1
J gene: TRBJ2-5
clone size: .
D gene: .
CDR3 DNA: TGTGCCAGCAGCCAAGATTGGGCGGGGGCTGATCGGGAGACCCAGTACTTC
CDR3 protein: CASSQDWAGADRETQYF

V gene: TRBV7-8
J gene: TRBJ1-4
clone size: .
D gene: .
CDR3 DNA: TGTGCCAGCAGCTCTCGTTTCAGTGACGGGGTTAAAGAAAAACTGTTTTTT
CDR3 protein: CASSSRFSDGVKEKLFF

V gene: TRBV5-1
J gene: TRBJ1-2
clone size: few
D gene: .
CDR3 DNA: TGCGCCAGCAGCTTGTGGGCGGATAACTATGGCTACACCTTC
CDR3 protein: CASSLWADNYGYTF

V gene: TRBV27
J gene: TRBJ1-2
clone size: many
D gene: .
CDR3 DNA: TGTGCCAGCCGACCCGCCGGGGGCGCTGACTATGGCTACACCTTC
CDR3 protein: CASRPAGGADYGYTF

V gene: TRBV6-1
J gene: TRBJ2-3
clone size: many
D gene: .
CDR3 DNA: TGTGCCAGCACAGGGGCGTACACAGATACGCAGTATTTT
CDR3 protein: CASTGAYTDTQYF

V gene: TRBV6-2/TRBV6-3
J gene: TRBJ2-5
clone size: many
D gene: .
CDR3 DNA: TGTGCCAGCAGTTACCCAAGTGAAGGCGGATCGAGCCAAGAGACCCAGTACTTC
CDR3 protein: CASSYPSEGGSSQETQYF

V gene: TRBV4-1
J gene: TRBJ1-2
clone size: many
D gene: TRBD1
CDR3 DNA: TGCGCCAGCAGCCAACCGGGACAGGGAAGTGGCTACACCTTC
CDR3 protein: CASSQPGQGSGYTF

V gene: TRBV6-1
J gene: TRBJ1-2
clone size: few
D gene: .
CDR3 DNA: TGTGCCAGCAGAGGGGGAAGGACTGGTAACTATGGCTACACCTTC
CDR3 protein: CASRGGRTGNYGYTF